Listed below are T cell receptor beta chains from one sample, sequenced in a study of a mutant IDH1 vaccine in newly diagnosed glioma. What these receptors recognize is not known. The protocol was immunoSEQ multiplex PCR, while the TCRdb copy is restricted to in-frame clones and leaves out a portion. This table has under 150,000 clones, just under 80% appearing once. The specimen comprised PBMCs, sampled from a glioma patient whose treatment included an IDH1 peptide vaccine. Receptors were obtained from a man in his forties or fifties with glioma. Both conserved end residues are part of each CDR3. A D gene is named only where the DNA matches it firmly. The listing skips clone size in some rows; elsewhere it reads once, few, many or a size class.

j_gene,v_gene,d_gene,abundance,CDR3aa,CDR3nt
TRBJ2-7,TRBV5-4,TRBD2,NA,CASSRTSGNEQYF,TGTGCCAGCAGCCGGACTAGCGGTAACGAGCAGTACTTC
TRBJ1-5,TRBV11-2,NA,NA,CASSLGSNQPQHF,TGTGCCAGCAGCCTCGGAAGCAATCAGCCCCAGCATTTT
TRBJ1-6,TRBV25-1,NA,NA,CASSEYAGSYNSPLHF,TGTGCCAGCAGTGAATATGCGGGCTCCTATAATTCACCCCTCCACTTT
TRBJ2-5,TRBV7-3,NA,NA,CASSLTGGPQETQYF,TGTGCCAGCAGCTTAACTGGGGGCCCCCAAGAGACCCAGTACTTC
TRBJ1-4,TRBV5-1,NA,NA,CASSLAQGRNEKLFF,TGCGCCAGCAGCTTGGCACAGGGAAGGAATGAAAAACTGTTTTTT
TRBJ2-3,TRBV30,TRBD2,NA,CAWSALAGVTDTQYF,TGTGCCTGGAGTGCCCTAGCGGGAGTTACAGATACGCAGTATTTT
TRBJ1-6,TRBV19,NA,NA,CASSVRRMGNSPLHF,TGTGCCAGTAGCGTGAGGAGAATGGGGAATTCACCCCTCCACTTT
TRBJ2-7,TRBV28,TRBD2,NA,CASSPRLAGGSYEQYF,TGTGCCAGCAGTCCTAGACTAGCGGGAGGGTCCTACGAGCAGTACTTC
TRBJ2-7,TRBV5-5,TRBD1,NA,CASSLQGAQDYEQYF,TGTGCCAGCAGCTTACAGGGGGCTCAGGACTACGAGCAGTACTTC
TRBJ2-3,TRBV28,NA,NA,CATRRQGGLDTQYF,TGTGCCACCCGTCGACAAGGGGGTTTAGATACGCAGTATTTT
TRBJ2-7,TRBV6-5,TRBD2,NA,CASSAGLSYEQYF,TGTGCCAGCAGTGCGGGACTATCCTACGAGCAGTACTTC
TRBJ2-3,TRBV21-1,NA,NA,CASSTVRLAGCTDTQYF,TGTGCCAGCTCAACGGTACGGTTGGCGGGGTGCACAGATACGCAGTATTTT
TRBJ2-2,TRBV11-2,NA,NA,CASSLWADTGELFF,TGTGCCAGCAGCTTATGGGCAGACACCGGGGAGCTGTTTTTT
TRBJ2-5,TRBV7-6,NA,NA,CASSLASGLFQETQYF,TGTGCCAGCAGCTTAGCCTCAGGGTTGTTCCAAGAGACCCAGTACTTC
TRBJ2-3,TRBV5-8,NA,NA,CASSLGDALTDTQYF,TGTGCCAGCAGCTTGGGGGATGCCTTAACAGATACGCAGTATTTT
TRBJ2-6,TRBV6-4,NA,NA,CASSSQGFNSGANVLTF,TGTGCCAGCAGTTCACAGGGTTTTAACTCTGGGGCCAACGTCCTGACTTTC
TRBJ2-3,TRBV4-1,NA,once,CASSQDRFGTDTQYF,TGCGCCAGCAGCCAAGACCGTTTTGGGACAGATACGCAGTATTTT
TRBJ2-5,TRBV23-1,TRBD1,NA,CASRDRQETQYF,TGCGCCAGCAGGGACAGGCAAGAGACCCAGTACTTC
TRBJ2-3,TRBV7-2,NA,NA,CASSLGGAKSDTQYF,TGTGCCAGCAGCCTAGGGGGGGCGAAGTCAGATACGCAGTATTTT
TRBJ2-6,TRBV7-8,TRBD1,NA,CASSSGTALSGANVLTF,TGTGCCAGCAGCTCCGGGACAGCGCTCTCTGGGGCCAACGTCCTGACTTTC
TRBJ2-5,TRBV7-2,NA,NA,CASSLARDRVIAGVETQYF,TGTGCCAGCAGCTTAGCTAGGGACAGGGTAATAGCGGGAGTAGAGACCCAGTACTTC
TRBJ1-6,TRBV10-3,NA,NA,CAISGDSSPLHF,TGTGCCATCAGCGGGGATTCTTCACCCCTCCACTTT
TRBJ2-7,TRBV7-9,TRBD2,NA,CASSSPPGLATTREQYF,TGTGCCAGCAGCTCTCCCCCGGGACTAGCGACGACACGAGAGCAGTACTTC
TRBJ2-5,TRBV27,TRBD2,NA,CASRSAGVSETQYF,TGTGCCAGCAGAAGCGCGGGAGTCTCAGAGACCCAGTACTTC
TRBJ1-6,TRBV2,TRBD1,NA,CASSAGTGASPLHF,TGTGCCAGCAGCGCTGGGACAGGGGCTTCACCCCTCCACTTT
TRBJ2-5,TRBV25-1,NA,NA,CASSEGGQKETQYF,TGTGCCAGCAGTGAAGGGGGGCAGAAAGAGACCCAGTACTTC
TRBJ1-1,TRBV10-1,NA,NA,CASSEGSQAEAFF,TGCGCCAGCAGTGAGGGATCTCAGGCTGAAGCTTTCTTT
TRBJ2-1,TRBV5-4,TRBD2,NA,CAAGGLVVDEQFF,TGTGCTGCCGGGGGACTAGTGGTCGATGAGCAGTTCTTC
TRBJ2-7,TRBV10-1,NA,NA,CASSEAGGRYEQYF,TGCGCCAGCAGTGAGGCCGGGGGGCGCTACGAGCAGTACTTC
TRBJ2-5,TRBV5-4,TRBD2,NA,CASSWGLAAIQETQYF,TGTGCCAGCAGCTGGGGACTAGCGGCGATCCAAGAGACCCAGTACTTC
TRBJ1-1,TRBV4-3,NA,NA,CASSQDWGAGTEAFF,TGCGCCAGCAGCCAAGATTGGGGGGCCGGCACTGAAGCTTTCTTT
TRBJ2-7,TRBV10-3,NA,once,CAITPGGSSYEQYF,TGTGCCATCACCCCAGGGGGGAGCTCCTACGAGCAGTACTTC
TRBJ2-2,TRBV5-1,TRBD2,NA,CASSSQGLAGPNTGELFF,TGCGCCAGCAGCTCTCAGGGACTAGCGGGACCGAACACCGGGGAGCTGTTTTTT
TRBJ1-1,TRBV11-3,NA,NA,CASSFEGGELQAFF,TGTGCCAGCAGCTTCGAGGGGGGGGAGCTACAGGCTTTCTTT
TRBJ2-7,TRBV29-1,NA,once,CSVEEAEGGEQYF,TGCAGCGTTGAAGAGGCGGAGGGAGGCGAGCAGTACTTC